Below, 27 T cell receptor beta chains from the same sample are listed, as sequenced in a study of T cell responses to AZD1222 COVID-19 vaccine. The data were produced by immunoSEQ multiplex PCR, yet TCRdb's version contains in-frame clones alone and is incomplete. The sample lists some 100,000 clones; around 87% were seen once. The sequences come from peripheral blood, collected on day 0 of MenACWY control vaccination. These receptors all stem from an adult in good health.

The chain has TRBV5-6 and TRBJ1-1, with unresolved D. The V gene's germline CDR1 is SGHDT and CDR2 YYEEEE. V lost 5 bases, J lost 11 bases, and 16 bases lay in between. The CDR3 consists of 12 residues. CDR3 sequence reads: CASSKVRGQAFF. DNA of the CDR3: TGTGCCAGCAGTAAGGTTAGAGGGCAGGCTTTCTTT. Filled out from reference TRBV5-6 and TRBJ1-1, the complete variable domain reads DAGVTQSPTHLIKTRGQQVTLRCSPKSGHDTVSWYQQALGQGPQFIFQYYEEEERQRGNFPDRFSGHQFPNYSSELNVNALLLGDSALYLCASSKVRGQAFFGQGTRLTVV.

This chain joins TRBV4-3 and TRBJ1-6; no reliable D call. CDR1 and CDR2 (germline): LGHNA, YSLEER. This CDR3 is built from 16 residues. Trimming cost V 0 bases and J 11 bases, with 17 bases left between them. The CDR3 nucleotides are TGCGCCAGCAGCCAAGATCTTGCGTCAGCCTGGGCACCCCTCCACTTT. Its translation is CASSQDLASAWAPLHF.

The chain links TRBV28 to TRBJ2-7; TRBD2 agrees at 8 bases. This CDR3 comprises 13 residues. CDR1 and CDR2 from the germline V gene are MDHEN and SYDVKM. The V segment lost 7 bases and the J segment 2 bases; nucleotides outside the gene matches: 4. The CDR3 is CASMLAGPYEQYF. In nucleotides, the CDR3 is TGTGCCAGCATGTTAGCGGGACCCTACGAGCAGTACTTC.

The chain recombines TRBV30 with TRBJ1-3; D uncertain. The germline V gene has CDR1 GTSNPN and CDR2 SVGIG (reference sequence). The V gene lost 3 bases and the J gene lost 4 bases, with 10 bases spanning the gap. The CDR3 extends over 13 amino acids. The CDR3 nucleotides are TGTGCCTGGAGCCCGGCCGGGGGAAACACCATATATTTT. Translated: CAWSPAGGNTIYF.

The rearrangement joins TRBV5-4 to TRBJ1-6; D ambiguous. Germline values: CDR1 SGHNT, CDR2 YYREEE (reference sequence). The germline V and J ends were trimmed by 1 base and 5 bases, with 10 bases remaining between them. This CDR3 has 15 residues. The CDR3 spells CASSLSYYNNSPLHF. The CDR3 bases are TGTGCCAGCAGCTTGTCCTACTACAATAATTCACCCCTCCACTTT.

The chain is built from TRBV3-1 (or the pseudogene TRBV3-2) and TRBJ1-4; possible D gene TRBD1, 5 bases. The V gene's germline CDR1 is LGHDT and CDR2 YNNKEL (reference sequence). V lost 6 bases, J lost 6 bases, and 14 bases lay in between. CDR3 length: 14 residues. CDR3 in DNA: TGTGCCAGCAGTATCGGAGGGGAGGATGAAAAACTGTTTTTT. It encodes CASSIGGEDEKLFF.

This clone was counted once. The chain uses TRBV2 and TRBJ1-2; D call uncertain. Germline V gene sequence: CDR1 SNHLY, CDR2 FYNNEI. Trimming removed 6 bases at V and 5 bases at J, with 16 bases between. The CDR3 contains 14 residues. CDR3 residues: CASSQRLTDYGYTF. The CDR3 nucleotides are TGTGCCAGCAGCCAACGCCTGACGGATTATGGCTACACCTTC.

In its sample, this clone was seen once. The chain is built from TRBV6-1 and TRBJ2-2, with D unclear. Germline-derived CDR1 and CDR2 are MNHNS and SASEGT. V dropped 6 bases and J dropped 4 bases, with 9 bases sitting between them. This CDR3 region has 13 residues. CDR3 bases: TGTGCCAGCAGGGAGACGTCCACCGGGGAGCTGTTTTTT. Translation gives CASRETSTGELFF.

The V gene is TRBV7-2, the J gene TRBJ1-2; D unresolved. Germline V CDR1 and CDR2: SGHTA, FQGNSA. The CDR3 loop spans 14 amino acids. Trimming left V 4 bases short and J 4 bases short, with 13 bases between. CDR3 DNA: TGTGCCAGCAGCTCTTATACCGAGGGCTATGGCTACACCTTC. Translation: CASSSYTEGYGYTF.

V and J are TRBV5-1 and TRBJ1-2; D is ambiguous. V was cut by 0 bases and J by 6 bases, with 9 bases left in between. The CDR3 has 13 amino acids. Per the germline V gene, CDR1 is SGHRS and CDR2 is YFSETQ. CDR3 amino acids: CASSLGPRDGYTF. The CDR3 DNA reads TGCGCCAGCAGCTTGGGCCCAAGGGATGGCTACACCTTC.

The chain employs TRBV4-3 and TRBJ2-5; 11 bases agree with TRBD2. Germline V gives CDR1 LGHNA, CDR2 YSLEER. With 0 bases clipped from V and 5 bases from J, the junction kept 8 bases outside the gene matches. The CDR3 sequence is 17 residues long. The CDR3 reads CASSQDLPSGGPETQYF. For the CDR3, the DNA is TGCGCCAGCAGCCAAGATCTCCCTAGCGGGGGGCCGGAGACCCAGTACTTC.

This sequence joins TRBV5-6 and TRBJ1-1, with 8 bases fitting TRBD1. Germline V CDR1 and CDR2: SGHDT, YYEEEE. With V trimmed by 3 bases and J by 1 base, 2 bases remained unmatched. This CDR3 is built from 14 residues. CDR3 nucleotide sequence: TGTGCCAGCAGCTGGGGGACAGGGAACACTGAAGCTTTCTTT. Protein sequence: CASSWGTGNTEAFF.

The chain couples TRBV27 to TRBJ1-1; possibly TRBD1 for D (6 bases). Per the germline V gene, CDR1 is MNHEY and CDR2 is SMNVEV (reference sequence). There are 13 residues in the CDR3. V was cut by 3 bases and J by 8 bases, with 13 bases left in between. DNA for the CDR3: TGTGCCAGCAGTTTTTTTAGTGGGACAGAAGCTTTCTTT. As protein: CASSFFSGTEAFF.

The gene calls are TRBV18 and TRBJ2-2; D call uncertain. Germline V lookup: CDR1 KGHSH, CDR2 LQKENI. The germline V and J ends were trimmed by 2 bases and 0 bases, with 16 bases remaining between them. This CDR3 spans 18 amino acids. The CDR3 protein is CASSPVGPFISNTGELFF. The CDR3 nucleotides read TGTGCCAGCTCACCAGTTGGCCCGTTCATATCGAACACCGGGGAGCTGTTTTTT.

The chain uses TRBV5-1 and TRBJ1-1; no clear D gene. Trimming removed 4 bases from V and 1 base from J, with 11 bases in between. CDR3 length: 14 amino acids. Germline V lookup: CDR1 SGHRS, CDR2 YFSETQ. The CDR3 protein is CASSQVQANTEAFF. The CDR3 DNA sequence: TGCGCCAGCAGCCAAGTTCAAGCGAACACTGAAGCTTTCTTT.

The chain carries TRBV19 and TRBJ2-7; weak D call: TRBD1 (6 bases). The length of the CDR3 is 16 residues. Between the trimmed V and J ends, which lost 3 bases and 7 bases, there was a span of 22 bases. Germline V CDR1 and CDR2: LNHDA, SQIVND (reference sequence). The CDR3 nucleotides read TGTGCCAGTAGTATCGGCCAGGGGCCCTCGCTAGGGGAGCAGTACTTC. Translated, it gives CASSIGQGPSLGEQYF.

The chain employs TRBV19 and TRBJ2-5; the D gene is possibly TRBD2 (6 bases). Trimming left V 1 base short and J 3 bases short, with 6 bases between. The CDR3 covers 13 residues. From germline, CDR1 is LNHDA and CDR2 SQIVND (reference sequence). The CDR3, as DNA: TGTGCCAGTAGTATAGCGGGGGAAGAGACCCAGTACTTC. Encoded protein: CASSIAGEETQYF. Full variable domain (missing parts from reference TRBV19 and TRBJ2-5): DGGITQSPKYLFRKEGQNVTLSCEQNLNHDAMYWYRQDPGQGLRLIYYSQIVNDFQKGDIAEGYSVSREKKESFPLTVTSAQKNPTAFYLCASSIAGEETQYFGPGTRLLVL.

The chain links TRBV4-3 to TRBJ1-2; D unresolved. From germline, CDR1 is LGHNA and CDR2 YSLEER. Between the trimmed V and J ends, which lost 4 bases and 7 bases, there was a span of 10 bases. The CDR3 contains 12 residues. The DNA for the CDR3 is TGCGCCAGCAGCCCCGGGGTGGGTGGCTACACCTTC. Translated: CASSPGVGGYTF.

The chain links TRBV19 to TRBJ2-6, with D hard to call. CDR3 length equals 16 residues. CDR1 is LNHDA and CDR2 is SQIVND in the germline V gene (reference sequence). The ends were cut back, 2 bases at V and 4 bases at J, with 12 bases in the middle. The CDR3 coding sequence is TGTGCCAGTAGTATAAGTTCCGGTGGGGGGGCCAACGTCCTGACTTTC. This encodes CASSISSGGGANVLTF.

The rearrangement links TRBV29-1 to TRBJ1-5, with 8 nucleotides matching TRBD1. The junction had 3 bases not matched to a gene; V was cut back by 4 bases and J by 4 bases. CDR3 length: 13 residues. Germline lookup yields CDR1 SQVTM and CDR2 ANQGSEA. This chain's CDR3 is CSVVTGGNQPQHF. CDR3 coding DNA: TGCAGCGTTGTTACAGGGGGAAATCAGCCCCAGCATTTT.

Turning to this clone: Because the CDR3 is missing its conserved closing phenylalanine or tryptophan, this is likely a read error. No DNA is shown, since the ends of the CDR3 on it are uncertain; the CDR3 is the one TCRdb lists. The V gene is TRBV29-1, the J gene TRBJ1-1; the table's D gene call, TRBD1, was not cross checked with the DNA. Germline-derived CDR1 and CDR2 are SQVTM and ANQGSEA. The CDR3 is 12 residues long, counting both termini. This CDR3 reads CSVEGWGQGLSL.

In this sample, this clone turned up once. The chain couples TRBV7-2 to TRBJ2-7; TRBD2 aligns across 10 bases. The length of the CDR3 is 13 residues. Germline assignment: CDR1 SGHTA and CDR2 FQGNSA. The V gene end was trimmed by 9 bases and the J gene end by 6 bases; junction bases not matched to a gene: 8. The CDR3 is CASSLAGVSEQYF. The CDR3 coding sequence is TGTGCCAGTTCCCTAGCGGGAGTAAGCGAGCAGTACTTC.

The chain recombines TRBV13 with TRBJ2-5; D is perhaps TRBD2 (5 bases). The germline gives CDR1 PRHDT, CDR2 FYEKMQ (reference sequence). The CDR3 runs to 13 residues. Trimming cost V 3 bases and J 5 bases, with 10 bases left between them. The CDR3 region has the DNA TGTGCCAGCAGCTTGGGGAGCGTTGAGACCCAGTACTTC. Protein sequence: CASSLGSVETQYF.

The chain recombines TRBV30 with TRBJ1-1; 7 bases align to TRBD1. Germline CDR1 GTSNPN, CDR2 SVGIG (reference sequence). This CDR3 is built from 13 residues. The V gene end was trimmed by 2 bases and the J gene end by 1 base; junction bases not matched to a gene: 1. The CDR3 bases are TGTGCCTGGAGTACAGGGGCGAACACTGAAGCTTTCTTT. Its translation is CAWSTGANTEAFF.

V gene TRBV27 combines with J gene TRBJ1-5; D gene unclear. This CDR3 contains 15 residues. V lost 9 bases, J lost 7 bases, and 22 bases lay in between. Germline CDR1 reads MNHEY; CDR2 reads SMNVEV (reference sequence). Written as DNA, the CDR3 is TGTGCCAGTGGGCGACCACCGATAGCAGGACAGCCCCAGCATTTT. Amino acid sequence: CASGRPPIAGQPQHF.

The chain links TRBV7-8 to TRBJ1-2; 7 positions agree with TRBD1. The CDR3 runs 16 residues. Germline V gives CDR1 SGHVS, CDR2 FQNEAQ. With V trimmed by 2 bases and J by 4 bases, 10 bases remained unmatched. CDR3 DNA: TGTGCCAGCAGCTTAAGGGGGCAGGGTCAGGGCTATGGCTACACCTTC. This sequence encodes CASSLRGQGQGYGYTF.

This clone has just a few counts. The chain recombines TRBV7-9 with TRBJ2-6; 10 bases map to TRBD1. In germline, CDR1 is SEHNR, CDR2 FQNEAQ (reference sequence). The CDR3 consists of 18 residues. With 5 bases clipped from V and 1 base from J, the junction kept 8 bases outside the gene matches. CDR3 in DNA: TGTGCCAGCAGCAAGGGGACAGGGGAGGGGTCTGGGGCCAACGTCCTGACTTTC. Its protein product is CASSKGTGEGSGANVLTF.